The rows below give T cell receptor beta chains drawn from one sample of a study of Graves' ophthalmopathy and Graves' hyperthyroidism. Each CDR3 protein gets one entry after TCRdb re-called the multiplex PCR reads with MiXCR. The sample shows 200,000 to 250,000 distinct CDR3 sequences, 29% of them seen only once. The sequenced material came from peripheral blood. The receptors derive from a man in his fifties or sixties with Graves' ophthalmopathy. The conserved cysteine and the conserved F or W are not part of the CDR3 here. Fields, in order: J gene, CDR3 length, V gene, CDR3 protein.

j_call: TRBJ1-1; cdr3_length: 12; v_call: TRBV7-2; cdr3_aa: ASSYGQVATEAF
j_call: TRBJ2-5; cdr3_length: 12; v_call: TRBV28; cdr3_aa: ASSYTGASETQY
j_call: TRBJ1-2; cdr3_length: 13; v_call: TRBV4-2; cdr3_aa: ASSQEVGTYYGYT
j_call: TRBJ1-6; cdr3_length: 12; v_call: TRBV7-3; cdr3_aa: ASSRDRDNSPLH
j_call: TRBJ2-7; cdr3_length: 12; v_call: TRBV11-2; cdr3_aa: ATRGMEGFYEQY
j_call: TRBJ2-7; cdr3_length: 11; v_call: TRBV7-2; cdr3_aa: ASSLGAGDEQY
j_call: TRBJ2-5; cdr3_length: 13; v_call: TRBV6-1; cdr3_aa: ASSEIGGGQETQY
j_call: TRBJ2-6; cdr3_length: 15; v_call: TRBV6-4; cdr3_aa: ASSDGTGFSGANVLT
j_call: TRBJ2-7; cdr3_length: 13; v_call: TRBV6-1; cdr3_aa: ASRNDPPKLNEQY
j_call: TRBJ2-5; cdr3_length: 10; v_call: TRBV24-1; cdr3_aa: ATAGTTGTQY
j_call: TRBJ1-1; cdr3_length: 11; v_call: TRBV27; cdr3_aa: ASSSLVFPEAF
j_call: TRBJ2-2; cdr3_length: 13; v_call: TRBV30; cdr3_aa: AWSVRGVDTGELF
j_call: TRBJ1-5; cdr3_length: 13; v_call: TRBV28; cdr3_aa: ASSPTPLSNQPQH
j_call: TRBJ1-5; cdr3_length: 13; v_call: TRBV12-3/TRBV12-4; cdr3_aa: ASTAGGNSNQPQH
j_call: TRBJ2-7; cdr3_length: 10; v_call: TRBV20-1; cdr3_aa: SARRASYEQY
j_call: TRBJ2-6; cdr3_length: 15; v_call: TRBV13; cdr3_aa: ASSKTGSSSGANVLT
j_call: TRBJ1-1; cdr3_length: 13; v_call: TRBV14; cdr3_aa: ASSQGGGGFTEAF
j_call: TRBJ1-6; cdr3_length: 14; v_call: TRBV28; cdr3_aa: ASSFGTSSYNSPLH
j_call: TRBJ2-5; cdr3_length: 12; v_call: TRBV7-2; cdr3_aa: ASSLGHTQETQY
j_call: TRBJ2-5; cdr3_length: 14; v_call: TRBV2; cdr3_aa: ASSERRDGEQETQY
j_call: TRBJ1-2; cdr3_length: 11; v_call: TRBV7-9; cdr3_aa: ASKPPANYGYT
j_call: TRBJ1-5; cdr3_length: 14; v_call: TRBV28; cdr3_aa: ASRPQTGGSNQPQH
j_call: TRBJ1-1; cdr3_length: 10; v_call: TRBV6-1; cdr3_aa: ASFVRGTEAF
j_call: TRBJ1-5; cdr3_length: 14; v_call: TRBV20-1; cdr3_aa: SARSSWDRGGQPQH
j_call: TRBJ2-5; cdr3_length: 11; v_call: TRBV20-1; cdr3_aa: SASLAGGETRY
j_call: TRBJ2-5; cdr3_length: 13; v_call: TRBV3-1; cdr3_aa: ASNLAGGGLETQY
j_call: TRBJ1-5; cdr3_length: 15; v_call: TRBV28; cdr3_aa: ASSQRSAGTRGKPQH
j_call: TRBJ2-7; cdr3_length: 13; v_call: TRBV14; cdr3_aa: ASSQDAGILYEQY
j_call: TRBJ2-6; cdr3_length: 17; v_call: TRBV11-3; cdr3_aa: ASSQSLAGGLSGANVLT
j_call: TRBJ1-3; cdr3_length: 11; v_call: TRBV6-1; cdr3_aa: ASSPVSGNTIY
j_call: TRBJ1-6; cdr3_length: 16; v_call: TRBV7-8; cdr3_aa: ASSLDRVGSSYNSPLH
j_call: TRBJ2-5; cdr3_length: 17; v_call: TRBV20-1; cdr3_aa: SADTPGRAGGWGQETQY
j_call: TRBJ2-7; cdr3_length: 10; v_call: TRBV7-2; cdr3_aa: ASSLAQYEQY
j_call: TRBJ1-5; cdr3_length: 13; v_call: TRBV6-5; cdr3_aa: ASSYSGQQNQPQH
j_call: TRBJ2-2; cdr3_length: 12; v_call: TRBV12-3/TRBV12-4; cdr3_aa: ASSLGLATGELF
j_call: TRBJ1-1; cdr3_length: 11; v_call: TRBV7-2; cdr3_aa: ASTIGHGAEAF
j_call: TRBJ1-2; cdr3_length: 13; v_call: TRBV6-1; cdr3_aa: ASSSQRDLGHGYT
j_call: TRBJ2-4; cdr3_length: 11; v_call: TRBV19; cdr3_aa: ASRRTGENIQY
j_call: TRBJ2-2; cdr3_length: 14; v_call: TRBV6-5; cdr3_aa: ASSSPPGVSSGELF
j_call: TRBJ2-7; cdr3_length: 13; v_call: TRBV12-3/TRBV12-4; cdr3_aa: ASSVVASGSGEQY
j_call: TRBJ1-3; cdr3_length: 14; v_call: TRBV28; cdr3_aa: ASSLGWGGPGNTIY
j_call: TRBJ2-3; cdr3_length: 11; v_call: TRBV7-2; cdr3_aa: ASSPWGTDTQY
j_call: TRBJ2-7; cdr3_length: 12; v_call: TRBV11-2; cdr3_aa: ASSPLSVSYEQY
j_call: TRBJ2-7; cdr3_length: 11; v_call: TRBV6-1; cdr3_aa: ASSRESSYEQY
j_call: TRBJ1-5; cdr3_length: 13; v_call: TRBV6-1; cdr3_aa: ASRAGGGGNQPQH
j_call: TRBJ1-2; cdr3_length: 11; v_call: TRBV6-5; cdr3_aa: ASSYSRALGYT
j_call: TRBJ2-7; cdr3_length: 12; v_call: TRBV6-2/TRBV6-3; cdr3_aa: ATKWSGASYEQY
j_call: TRBJ1-2; cdr3_length: 12; v_call: TRBV7-2; cdr3_aa: ASSLTGANYGYT
j_call: TRBJ2-5; cdr3_length: 13; v_call: TRBV12-3/TRBV12-4; cdr3_aa: ASKGGGGRQETQY
j_call: TRBJ2-7; cdr3_length: 14; v_call: TRBV20-1; cdr3_aa: SARGTSSWMGLEQY
j_call: TRBJ1-1; cdr3_length: 12; v_call: TRBV6-4; cdr3_aa: ASSEKNDGAEAF
j_call: TRBJ2-5; cdr3_length: 12; v_call: TRBV7-8; cdr3_aa: ASSLQESQETQY
j_call: TRBJ1-5; cdr3_length: 12; v_call: TRBV12-3/TRBV12-4; cdr3_aa: ASSLAGHNQPQH
j_call: TRBJ2-7; cdr3_length: 10; v_call: TRBV5-1; cdr3_aa: ASSVGFVEQY
j_call: TRBJ2-5; cdr3_length: 15; v_call: TRBV6-1; cdr3_aa: ASSVWTSGRASETQY
j_call: TRBJ1-5; cdr3_length: 13; v_call: TRBV20-1; cdr3_aa: SAENRDRGGQPQH
j_call: TRBJ2-7; cdr3_length: 12; v_call: TRBV4-2; cdr3_aa: ASSQASGSYEQY